One TCR beta chain is described in this entry. This specimen belongs to a study of tumor-infiltrating lymphocytes in primary liver carcinoma. Across the whole study: These patients were men and women whose ages were 30 to 69 years.

The source material, roughly 18-30 mg of unsorted bulk tissue, was used to co-extract RNA and DNA. No patient had received treatment, and all had chronic HBV infection. Tumor regions sampled: superior, inferior, left, right poles, and centre. Each of the tumor samples contained in excess of 75% viable tumor cells. TCR beta cDNA was prepared out of around 460 ng total RNA by means of a constant-region primer. Construction of TCR beta libraries relied on three successive nested multiplex PCR rounds employing slightly modified ARM-PCR. TCRdb redid the calling of the multiplex PCR reads with MiXCR, one entry per CDR3 protein. Of approximately 110,000 distinct CDR3 sequences in the sample, around 84% were seen once. The receptor's source is a man aged 40-50 years with primary liver carcinoma and hepatitis B virus infection. Material for sequencing was liver tumor tissue from sampling region 3. Specified subset: tumor region T3, left-lateral pole.

DNA for the CDR3: TGTGCCAGCAGACCTTCGAGAGTTATGGATTCTAACTATGGCTACACCTTC. It is translated as CASRPSRVMDSNYGYTF. The genes are TRBV6-2 or TRBV6-3 and TRBJ1-2; D is ambiguous. Germline assignment: CDR1 MNHEY and CDR2 SVGEGT. V lost 6 bases and J 0 bases, leaving 20 bases between the germline ends. CDR3 length equals 17 residues.